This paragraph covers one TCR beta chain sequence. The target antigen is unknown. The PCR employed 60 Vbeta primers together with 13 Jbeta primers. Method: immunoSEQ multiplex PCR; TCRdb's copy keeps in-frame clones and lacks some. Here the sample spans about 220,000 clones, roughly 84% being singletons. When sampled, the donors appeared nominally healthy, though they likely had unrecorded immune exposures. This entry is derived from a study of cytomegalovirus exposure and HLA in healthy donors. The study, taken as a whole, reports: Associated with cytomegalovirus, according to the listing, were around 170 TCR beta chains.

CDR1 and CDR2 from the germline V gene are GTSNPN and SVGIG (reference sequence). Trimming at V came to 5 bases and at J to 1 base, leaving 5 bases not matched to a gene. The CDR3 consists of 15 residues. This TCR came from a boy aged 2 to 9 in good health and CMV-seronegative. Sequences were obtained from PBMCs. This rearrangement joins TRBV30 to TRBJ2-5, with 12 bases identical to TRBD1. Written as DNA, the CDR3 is TGTGCCTGGGGGCCGGGACAGGGGGCCCAAGAGACCCAGTACTTC. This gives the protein CAWGPGQGAQETQYF.